This T cell receptor beta chain was sequenced for a study of post-analysis software for immune sequencing data. Study in general: Relapsing-remitting, secondary progressive and progressive-relapsing multiple sclerosis courses were included. Study results and limitations: Higher frequency in patients than in controls was seen for about 5 TRBV segments, with TRBV5-6, TRBV5-1 and TRBV20-1 among them. Comparison with controls showed significantly lower normalized Chao1 diversity in multiple sclerosis patients. By F measure, strong co-clustering occurred among samples prepared in the same batch.

Every TCR beta cDNA library bore unique molecular identifiers. Input populations of roughly 1 to 10 million T cells gave rise to approximately 500,000 cDNA molecules. Via MiXCR, TCRdb re-called the PCR reads, giving one row per CDR3 protein. The sample yields some 700,000 distinct CDR3 sequences, 59% seen once. The germline CDR1 and CDR2 sequences are SGHRS and YFSETQ. V was shortened by 0 bases and J by 9 bases, with 16 bases between the two germline ends. CDR3 length: 15 amino acids. A remark on this clonotype: Its antigen remains unknown.

This rearrangement joins TRBV5-1 to TRBJ2-1, with D possibly being TRBD1 (6 bases). The sample was blood. The clonotype comes from a girl aged 2-15 years with multiple sclerosis. DNA for the CDR3: TGCGCCAGCAGCTTGGATGGGACAAGGGCTCCTGAGCAGTTCTTC. As protein: CASSLDGTRAPEQFF.